The 23 T cell receptor beta chains given below trace back to one sample, sequenced in a study of tumor and adjacent non-tumor tissue in lung cancer (dated 2018 in TCRdb). Library creation used multiplex PCR. Sequencer: Illumina HiSeq 2500. TCRbeta libraries were constructed through three rounds of nested PCR with primers (Table S4) according to protocols modified from ARM-PCR. Through fastp at Q25 and MiXCR, TCRdb rebuilt clones from the public reads, retaining in-frame beta chains. Rows merge per CDR3 protein into single entries with the most common DNA and genes. Here the sample has about 100,000 distinct CDR3 sequences; more than 55% occur a single time. The top ten clonotypes cover less than 20% of the sample. RNA was isolated from bulk unsorted tissue, and RNA quality was assessed with a NanoDrop ND-1000 and an Agilent 2100. Distant non-tumor tissue taken more than 3 cm from the tumor edge was used as the normal lung sample.

Sequencing used distant non-tumor lung tissue. The receptors originated from a man aged 30 to 45 with non-small cell lung cancer.

With respect to this clonotype: A much bigger clone sits one base away, suggesting this may be a read error. Here the CDR3 omits its conserved ending phenylalanine or tryptophan, so a read error is the likely source. This chain uses TRBV14 with TRBJ2-7; no definite D call. This CDR3 contains 11 residues. Between the trimmed V and J ends, which lost 3 bases and 7 bases, there was a span of 7 bases. Germline-derived CDR1 and CDR2 are SGHDN and FVKESK. CDR3 DNA: TGTGCCAGCAGCCACTTCGGGGAGCAGTACTTA. Amino acid sequence: CASSHFGEQYL.

As regards this clonotype: This could be a read error, since a much larger clone is one nucleotide away. The CDR3 protein is CSSSPGRGNTKAFF. The CDR3 DNA reads as TGCAGCTCCTCCCCCGGGAGGGGGAACACTAAAGCTTTCTTT. The chain has TRBV29-1 and TRBJ1-1, with a tentative D call TRBD1 (6 bases). Germline CDR1 reads SQVTM; CDR2 reads ANQGSEA. This CDR3 region has 14 residues.

V gene TRBV5-1 combines with J gene TRBJ2-3, with 12 bases that match TRBD2. The CDR3 has 17 amino acids. V gave up 3 bases and J gave up 0 bases; unmatched junction bases: 5. Germline V gives CDR1 SGHRS, CDR2 YFSETQ. This CDR3 is CASSSLAGGTSTDTQYF. The CDR3 bases are TGCGCCAGCAGCTCACTAGCGGGAGGCACTAGCACAGATACGCAGTATTTT.

Comments on this clonotype: One end of the junction fails to match germline, which may point to a read error. The genes are TRBV12-5 and TRBJ2-7; possible D gene TRBD1, 6 bases. Germline assignment: CDR1 LGHNT and CDR2 FRNRAP. This CDR3 has 13 amino acids. For the CDR3, the DNA is TGTGCTTGTGGCCTGCAGGGGTTATACGAGCAGTACTTC. Its protein product is CACGLQGLYEQYF.

In the case of this clonotype: One base away lies a much larger clone, so this may be a sequencing read error. This sequence joins TRBV4-2 and TRBJ2-1; weak D call: TRBD2 (5 bases). The CDR3 length is 14 residues. Per germline, CDR1 LGHNA and CDR2 YNFKEQ. The CDR3 DNA sequence: TGTGCCAGCAGCCAAGACCCCGACGGGGATGAGCAGCTCTTC. As protein: CASSQDPDGDEQLF.

J is TRBJ1-1 and V is TRBV29-1; no definite D call. CDR1 SQVTM and CDR2 ANQGSEA come from the germline V gene. Trimming removed 5 bases at V and 8 bases at J, with 18 bases between. There are 13 residues in the CDR3. CDR3 DNA sequence: TGCAGCGTTTCCCTAAAACAGACGACCGAAGCTTTCTTT. This encodes CSVSLKQTTEAFF.

The CDR3 DNA sequence: TGTGCCAGCAGAAGGGCCAGGACAGGGGGATTCGGGGAGCTGTTTTTT. Protein sequence: CASRRARTGGFGELFF. The gene calls are TRBV6-1 and TRBJ2-2, with TRBD1 identical over 10 bases. Germline V lookup: CDR1 MNHNS, CDR2 SASEGT. J lost 7 bases, V lost 6 bases, and 11 bases had no gene match. CDR3 length: 16 residues.

The gene calls are TRBV20-1 and TRBJ2-3; 9 positions match TRBD2. The CDR3 covers 14 residues. The germline CDR1 and CDR2 sequences are DFQATT and SNEGSKA (reference sequence). The V and J ends lost 2 bases and 6 bases, in that order; junction bases with no gene match: 6. The CDR3 DNA reads as TGCAGTGCTAGAATAGCGGGAGCGGGGGATACGCAGTATTTT. Translating it yields CSARIAGAGDTQYF.

Notes on this clonotype: Germline is not matched at one junction end, which may reflect a read error. The genes are TRBV10-2 and TRBJ2-5, with unresolved D. Looked up from germline, CDR1 is WSHSY and CDR2 is SAAADI. The CDR3 is 11 residues long. DNA for the CDR3: TGCGCCAGCAGCCACACAGAGACCCGGTATTTC. Protein: CASSHTETRYF.

With respect to this clonotype: This CDR3 is missing its conserved last phenylalanine or tryptophan, likely due to a read error. CDR3 sequence reads: CASRHGQGDQSQHL. The CDR3 coding sequence is TGTGCCAGCAGACACGGACAGGGAGATCAGTCCCAGCATTTA. The rearrangement links TRBV6-2 or TRBV6-3 to TRBJ1-5, with 8 bases that match TRBD1. The CDR3 is 14 amino acids. Per the germline V gene, CDR1 is MNHEY and CDR2 is SVGEGT.

This clonotype turned up a few times. The junction does not match germline at one end; this may be a read error. This rearrangement joins TRBV7-2 to TRBJ2-7, with D possibly being TRBD2 (6 bases). Germline V lookup: CDR1 SGHTA, CDR2 FQGNSA. The CDR3 runs 13 residues. CDR3 bases: TGTGCCAGCAGCTTAGAGCGTTTACGGGAGCATTACTTC. Translation: CASSLERLREHYF.

Ten or more counts support this clonotype. This chain uses TRBV4-1 with TRBJ2-7; 10 nucleotides line up with TRBD1. Germline trimming cut 1 base from V and 2 bases from J; bases unmatched to any gene: 14. The germline gives CDR1 MGHRA, CDR2 YSYEKL. The CDR3 spans 19 residues. The CDR3 spells CASSQGETGGIGETYEQYF. CDR3 nucleotide sequence: TGCGCCAGCAGCCAAGGGGAGACAGGGGGCATTGGGGAAACCTACGAGCAGTACTTC.

This clonotype was counted only a few times. Just one base apart from a much larger clone, this may be a read error. This chain joins TRBV20-1 and TRBJ2-3; TRBD2 is a possible D gene (5 bases). Trimming removed 6 bases from V and 0 bases from J, with 13 bases in between. Looked up from germline, CDR1 is DFQATT and CDR2 is SNEGSKA (reference sequence). This CDR3 region has 14 residues. In nucleotides, the CDR3 is TGCAGTGCCCCCCGGTGGGAGAGCACAGATACGCAGTATTTT. It is translated as CSAPRWESTDTQYF.

About this clonotype: One end of the junction fails to match germline, which may point to a read error. The chain couples TRBV11-3 to TRBJ1-3, with D unresolved. The CDR3 sequence is 15 residues long. Per the germline V gene, CDR1 is SGHNT and CDR2 is YENEEA. The CDR3 DNA follows: TGTGCCAGCAGCTTAGGTCGAGACTCTGGAAACACCATATTTTTT. It encodes CASSLGRDSGNTIFF.

With regard to this clonotype: An end of the junction does not agree with germline; a read error may underlie this. The V and J genes are TRBV6-6 and TRBJ1-1; D call uncertain. The CDR3 covers 12 residues. Germline V gene data show CDR1 as MNHNY and CDR2 as SVGAGI (reference sequence). CDR3 coding DNA: TGTGCCAACAGCAAGGTGGGCACTAAAGCTTTCTTT. Translated, it gives CANSKVGTKAFF.

This clonotype showed up just a few times. This may stem from a read error, because a much larger clone lies one nucleotide away. The chain recombines TRBV12-3 or TRBV12-4 with TRBJ1-5; D ambiguous. V was cut by 6 bases and J by 5 bases, with 8 bases left in between. This CDR3 contains 12 residues. Here the CDR3 reads CASRAIDQPQHF. The CDR3 nucleotides read TGTGCCAGCAGGGCGATAGATCAGCCCCAGCATTTT.

A remark on this clonotype: This CDR3 is missing its conserved last phenylalanine or tryptophan, likely due to a read error. V gene TRBV29-1 combines with J gene TRBJ2-1; 7 nucleotides line up with TRBD2. CDR3 size: 13 residues. Germline V gives CDR1 SQVTM, CDR2 ANQGSEA. CDR3 DNA: TGCAGCGCGGGAGGACGAGGTTACAATGGGCAGTTCTCC. Translated: CSAGGRGYNGQFS.

CDR3 amino acids: CASSHSGPYEQYF. The CDR3 DNA sequence: TGTGCCAGCAGCCACAGTGGCCCCTACGAGCAGTACTTC. The chain recombines TRBV11-2 with TRBJ2-7; D is unclear. Germline CDR1 and CDR2: SGHAT and FQNNGV. This CDR3 comprises 13 residues. V shed 5 bases and J shed 2 bases, with 10 bases lying between them.

The V gene is TRBV6-2 or TRBV6-3, the J gene TRBJ2-7, with TRBD2 matching over 7 bases. CDR3 length: 19 amino acids. Germline loops: CDR1 MNHEY, CDR2 SVGEGT. Losses at the gene ends were 0 bases for V and 7 bases for J; bases not matched to a gene: 21. In DNA form, the CDR3 reads TGTGCCAGCAGTTACTCCGGACTAGTGGGAGGCCCTTCTCTCTATGAGCAGTACTTC. Translated, it gives CASSYSGLVGGPSLYEQYF.

The J gene is TRBJ2-2, the V gene TRBV6-4; possibly TRBD2 for D (6 bases). Germline V gene data show CDR1 as MRHNA and CDR2 as SNTAGT. The CDR3 has 16 residues. V was shortened by 3 bases and J by 4 bases, with 15 bases between the two germline ends. The CDR3 reads CASSESWEDSTGELFF. DNA of the CDR3: TGTGCCAGCAGTGAGAGCTGGGAGGACTCCACCGGGGAGCTGTTTTTT.

Remarks on this clonotype: At one end the junction does not follow the germline gene, possibly because of a read error. The rearrangement uses TRBV29-1 and TRBJ2-2, with 7 bases fitting TRBD1. This CDR3 region has 14 residues. Germline CDR1 is SQVTM and CDR2 is ANQGSEA. The DNA for the CDR3 is TGCAGCGTGTTCCTGGACAGGAACACCGGGGAGCTGTTATTT. This gives the protein CSVFLDRNTGELLF.

The chain joins TRBV20-1 to TRBJ2-3, with 8 nucleotides matching TRBD2. CDR3 length equals 14 residues. V trimming: 6 bases; J trimming: 4 bases; junction bases outside the gene matches: 9. Looked up from germline, CDR1 is DFQATT and CDR2 is SNEGSKA (reference sequence). The CDR3 coding sequence is TGCAGTGCAACCTTGGCACTAGCGGCAGATACGCAGTATTTT. Its protein product is CSATLALAADTQYF.

V usage is TRBV6-6 and J usage is TRBJ2-1, with D perhaps given as TRBD1 or TRBD2 (7 bases each). The germline V and J ends were trimmed by 7 bases and 8 bases, with 18 bases remaining between them. The CDR3 has 14 residues. Germline V CDR1 and CDR2: MNHNY, SVGAGI (reference sequence). The CDR3 DNA reads TGTGCCAGCACCCAGGGGGGGTTTTTCGATGAGCAGTTCTTC. This encodes CASTQGGFFDEQFF.